These T cell receptor beta chains were read from a single sample in a study of CD8+CD57+ T cells in acquired aplastic anemia. TCRdb analysed the reads with MiXCR anew, one entry per CDR3 protein. The data show about 180,000 distinct CDR3 sequences, with 47% seen just once and 0.85% to 1.2% held by the top ten. The specimen sequenced was sorted CD4+, CD8+, or CD8+CD57+ T cells (not recorded which) from PBMCs. The source of these receptors is a human donor with aplastic anemia. Each CDR3 is given without its conserved first and last residue.

>TRBJ2-7|TRBV3-1
ASSQGVGGLAVYEQY
>TRBJ2-7|TRBV19
ASSVRDRSIYEQY
>TRBJ1-6|TRBV4-1
ASSQVNDRSPLH
>TRBJ1-2|TRBV3-1
ASSQGSGDGYT
>TRBJ2-5|TRBV10-3
AISESSQAQETQY
>TRBJ2-1|TRBV7-2
ASSPTSGVHNEQF
>TRBJ1-6|TRBV5-4
ASSLGASSYNSPLH
>TRBJ2-3|TRBV24-1
ATGGDVCTDTQY
>TRBJ1-1|TRBV6-2/TRBV6-3
ASRKPLQGGTEAF
>TRBJ2-1|TRBV19
ASSIGGAGHNEQF
>TRBJ2-7|TRBV7-2
ASSFRAGGPEQY
>TRBJ2-1|TRBV10-1
ASSENQLAGVQF
>TRBJ1-1|TRBV29-1
SGGQSLGTEAF
>TRBJ1-1|TRBV24-1
ATSQGTEAF
>TRBJ2-7|TRBV20-1
SAREGLAGDAYEQY
>TRBJ2-7|TRBV27
ASSTRGGGSHEQY
>TRBJ1-2|TRBV7-9
ASSRLQGAKANYGYT